These 5 T cell receptor beta chains originate from one sample sequenced in a study of PD-1 blockade in classical Hodgkin lymphoma. Regarding time point: cycle 4 day 1 (C4D1), after about 6 weeks of nivolumab. After autologous stem cell transplantation all patients relapsed, and prior brentuximab vedotin exposure differed between cohorts. Profiling relied on immunoSEQ multiplex PCR, and the TCRdb table lists in-frame clones only, not all of them. The table has about 24,000 clones, 81% seen once. The sequencing used peripheral blood mononuclear cells (PBMCs), collected before the fourth cycle of nivolumab. The receptors come from a human donor with classical Hodgkin lymphoma.

The chain uses TRBV30 and TRBJ2-7; D gene ambiguous. The CDR3 totals 14 residues. V was clipped by 2 bases and J by 1 base, with 12 bases between them. Germline V CDR1 and CDR2: GTSNPN, SVGIG (reference sequence). CDR3 amino acids: CAWSSGPTSYEQYF. As DNA, the CDR3 is TGTGCCTGGAGTTCCGGACCGACGTCCTACGAGCAGTACTTC.

The chain links TRBV9 to TRBJ1-2; 11 bases match TRBD1. V lost 3 bases and J lost 2; bases outside the gene matches: 3. Germline lookup yields CDR1 SGDLS and CDR2 YYNGEE. The CDR3 consists of 15 residues. The CDR3 nucleotides read TGTGCCAGCAGCGATAGGGACAGGGGGAACTATGGCTACACCTTC. This codes for CASSDRDRGNYGYTF.

The chain is built from TRBV29-1 and TRBJ2-1; 14 bases align to TRBD2. Germline CDR1 is SQVTM and CDR2 is ANQGSEA. The V gene end was trimmed by 4 bases and the J gene end by 1 base; junction bases not matched to a gene: 3. The CDR3 has 16 residues. The CDR3, as DNA: TGCAGCGTTGGGACTAGCGGGGGGTGGTCCTACAATGAGCAGTTCTTC. As protein: CSVGTSGGWSYNEQFF.

The rearrangement uses TRBV6-6 and TRBJ2-5; TRBD1 or TRBD2 may be the D gene (5 bases each). Germline V gene lookup returns CDR1 MNHNY and CDR2 SVGAGI (reference sequence). The CDR3 runs 15 residues. V dropped 0 bases and J dropped 5 bases, with 13 bases sitting between them. CDR3 residues: CASSYSGARGETQYF. CDR3 nucleotides: TGTGCCAGCAGTTACTCAGGGGCTAGAGGGGAGACCCAGTACTTC.

This clone was seen a handful of times. The genes are TRBV19 and TRBJ2-7, with 7 positions matching TRBD1. Unmatched junction bases numbered 9, after V lost 5 bases and J lost 5 bases. There are 14 residues in the CDR3. The germline gives CDR1 LNHDA, CDR2 SQIVND (reference sequence). CDR3 DNA sequence: TGTGCCAGTAGTTGGGGTAGGGGGCTAAACGAGCAGTACTTC. This sequence encodes CASSWGRGLNEQYF.